This TCR beta chain was retrieved from a study of shared clonotypes between healthy human individuals. About the research overall: The study enrolled a couple of women and a few men aged 18 to 49. Notes on the study in general: Several donors held roughly 5% of naive CD4 clonotypes in common.

The assay was immunoSEQ multiplex PCR, and TCRdb's table has in-frame clones only and misses some. Of over a million clones listed, approximately 76% are singletons. This clone was detected once. The antigen remains undetermined. Germline V CDR1 and CDR2: SGHRS, YFSETQ. The length of the CDR3 is 17 residues. V was pared by 4 bases and J by 2 bases, with 7 bases of the junction left unmatched. The material sequenced was memory CD4+ T cells sorted from blood. Subset given: CD45RA-negative fraction. The clonotype was recovered from a man between 18 and 29 years old in good health. The chain links TRBV5-1 to TRBJ2-3; 13 bases align to TRBD2. CDR3: CASSPGTSGIFTDTQYF. The CDR3 DNA follows: TGCGCCAGCAGCCCAGGGACTAGCGGGATTTTCACAGATACGCAGTATTTT.